This is a list of T cell receptor beta chains from one sample in a study of naive and memory T cell subsets. TCRdb processed the UMI-ligation and nested PCR reads anew with MiXCR; each CDR3 protein has one entry. The table includes under 20,000 distinct CDR3 sequences, more than 9% detected once. Sample: skin, taken from a tuberculin skin test site. Receptors were obtained from an adult in good health. Each CDR3 is given with its conserved first and last residue. The order of the fields is J gene, V gene, D gene, clone size, CDR3 protein, CDR3 DNA. The D gene is left open where the match is weak. For some rows the clone size is stated as once, few or many, or as a class when expanded; others skip it.

J: TRBJ1-5; V: TRBV7-9; D: NA; size: many; CDR3: CASSTSFSNQPQHF; DNA: TGTGCCAGCAGCACATCATTTAGCAATCAGCCCCAGCATTTT
J: TRBJ2-5; V: TRBV7-8; D: NA; size: many; CDR3: CASSSGTEETQYF; DNA: TGTGCCAGCAGCTCCGGGACTGAAGAGACCCAGTACTTC
J: TRBJ2-5; V: TRBV6-5; D: NA; size: NA; CDR3: CASRGSIWDGKETQYF; DNA: TGTGCCAGCAGGGGATCGATTTGGGACGGAAAAGAGACCCAGTACTTC
J: TRBJ2-4; V: TRBV7-2; D: TRBD2; size: few; CDR3: CASSRSSGELAKNIQYF; DNA: TGTGCCAGCAGCCGGTCTAGCGGCGAACTAGCCAAAAACATTCAGTACTTC
J: TRBJ2-1; V: TRBV28; D: NA; size: many; CDR3: CASSLLWDSYNEQFF; DNA: TGTGCCAGCAGTTTGTTGTGGGACTCCTACAATGAGCAGTTCTTC
J: TRBJ1-5; V: TRBV3-1; D: NA; size: NA; CDR3: CASGGNRESNQPQHF; DNA: TGTGCCAGCGGGGGAAACAGGGAGAGCAATCAGCCCCAGCATTTT
J: TRBJ2-3; V: TRBV27; D: NA; size: many; CDR3: CASSRTGPDTQYF; DNA: TGTGCCAGCAGTCGAACCGGTCCAGATACGCAGTATTTT
J: TRBJ2-3; V: TRBV6-6; D: TRBD2; size: many; CDR3: CASSYSGLAGDVRGTDTQYF; DNA: TGTGCCAGCAGTTACTCGGGACTAGCGGGAGATGTGCGTGGCACAGATACGCAGTATTTT
J: TRBJ1-1; V: TRBV6-2/TRBV6-3; D: NA; size: NA; CDR3: CASHRADTNTEAFF; DNA: TGTGCCAGCCACAGGGCGGATACGAACACTGAAGCTTTCTTT
J: TRBJ2-3; V: TRBV20-1; D: NA; size: many; CDR3: CSAQSSRDDTQYF; DNA: TGCAGTGCGCAGTCCTCTAGAGATGATACGCAGTATTTT
J: TRBJ2-3; V: TRBV10-2; D: NA; size: medium-sized; CDR3: CASSESTATWTDTQYF; DNA: TGCGCCAGCAGTGAGTCGACGGCTACCTGGACAGATACGCAGTATTTT
J: TRBJ2-3; V: TRBV20-1; D: NA; size: many; CDR3: CSAPTPTDTQYF; DNA: TGCAGTGCACCTACGCCCACAGATACGCAGTATTTT
J: TRBJ1-5; V: TRBV20-1; D: NA; size: many; CDR3: CSASQDYSNQPQHF; DNA: TGCAGTGCTAGTCAGGACTATAGCAATCAGCCCCAGCATTTT
J: TRBJ2-1; V: TRBV28; D: NA; size: NA; CDR3: CASSPLEVNEQFF; DNA: TGTGCCAGCAGCCCCCTGGAGGTTAATGAGCAGTTCTTC
J: TRBJ2-6; V: TRBV25-1; D: NA; size: many; CDR3: CASSVAAQWKAVRTGANVLTF; DNA: TGTGCCAGCAGTGTAGCCGCCCAATGGAAGGCAGTCAGAACTGGGGCCAACGTCCTGACTTTC
J: TRBJ2-2; V: TRBV24-1; D: TRBD1; size: many; CDR3: CATSPRTGNTGELFF; DNA: TGTGCCACCAGTCCTCGGACAGGGAACACCGGGGAGCTGTTTTTT
J: TRBJ2-5; V: TRBV7-7; D: TRBD1; size: many; CDR3: CASSPGTAQTQYF; DNA: TGTGCCAGCAGCCCAGGGACAGCCCAGACCCAGTACTTC
J: TRBJ2-2; V: TRBV9; D: NA; size: many; CDR3: CASSVGKGGSSTGELFF; DNA: TGTGCCAGCAGCGTAGGGAAGGGTGGCTCGAGCACCGGGGAGCTGTTTTTT
J: TRBJ2-5; V: TRBV29-1; D: NA; size: many; CDR3: CSVDRDGGETQYF; DNA: TGCAGCGTTGACCGGGACGGCGGAGAGACCCAGTACTTC
J: TRBJ1-5; V: TRBV12-3/TRBV12-4; D: NA; size: few; CDR3: CASSSFGSGNQPQHF; DNA: TGTGCCAGCAGTTCGTTTGGGTCCGGCAATCAGCCCCAGCATTTT
J: TRBJ2-3; V: TRBV7-9; D: TRBD2; size: many; CDR3: CASSLARGRGTDTQYF; DNA: TGTGCCAGCAGCTTAGCGCGCGGGAGGGGCACAGATACGCAGTATTTT
J: TRBJ2-3; V: TRBV5-6; D: TRBD2; size: few; CDR3: CASSHSGGATDTQYF; DNA: TGTGCCAGCAGTCATAGCGGGGGGGCGACCGATACGCAGTATTTT
J: TRBJ1-1; V: TRBV6-5; D: NA; size: NA; CDR3: CASSSTGLNTEAFF; DNA: TGTGCCAGCAGTTCAACAGGGCTCAACACTGAAGCTTTCTTT
J: TRBJ2-2; V: TRBV7-2; D: NA; size: many; CDR3: CASIRQAGNTGELFF; DNA: TGTGCCAGCATTAGGCAAGCGGGGAACACCGGGGAGCTGTTTTTT
J: TRBJ2-5; V: TRBV20-1; D: NA; size: NA; CDR3: CSARDYKGRSQETQYF; DNA: TGCAGTGCTAGAGATTACAAGGGGCGCAGCCAAGAGACCCAGTACTTC
J: TRBJ2-3; V: TRBV11-1; D: NA; size: few; CDR3: CASGITDTQYF; DNA: TGTGCCAGCGGTATCACAGATACGCAGTATTTT
J: TRBJ2-1; V: TRBV20-1; D: NA; size: many; CDR3: CSARDRASPYNEQFF; DNA: TGCAGTGCTAGAGACCGAGCATCCCCCTACAATGAGCAGTTCTTC
J: TRBJ1-2; V: TRBV6-2/TRBV6-3; D: NA; size: NA; CDR3: CASSPPPGGYTF; DNA: TGTGCCAGCAGTCCCCCTCCTGGGGGCTACACCTTC
J: TRBJ2-7; V: TRBV14; D: NA; size: few; CDR3: CASSQAPGYYTYEQYF; DNA: TGTGCCAGCAGCCAAGCCCCAGGTTATTACACCTACGAGCAGTACTTC
J: TRBJ2-7; V: TRBV13; D: NA; size: NA; CDR3: CASSLISGPYEQYF; DNA: TGTGCCAGCAGCTTAATTAGCGGTCCCTACGAGCAGTACTTC
J: TRBJ2-1; V: TRBV5-4; D: TRBD2; size: many; CDR3: CASSLRTSGPSSYNEQFF; DNA: TGTGCCAGCAGCTTGCGCACTAGCGGTCCGAGCTCCTACAATGAGCAGTTCTTC
J: TRBJ2-7; V: TRBV12-3/TRBV12-4; D: NA; size: many; CDR3: CASLGSDRRYEQYF; DNA: TGTGCCAGCTTAGGCTCCGATCGTCGGTACGAGCAGTACTTC
J: TRBJ2-4; V: TRBV18; D: NA; size: many; CDR3: CASSPRATAKNIQYF; DNA: TGTGCCAGCTCACCCAGGGCGACGGCCAAAAACATTCAGTACTTC
J: TRBJ2-1; V: TRBV29-1; D: TRBD2; size: many; CDR3: CSVDGLAGPYSEQFF; DNA: TGCAGCGTTGATGGGCTAGCGGGTCCCTACAGTGAGCAGTTCTTC
J: TRBJ1-6; V: TRBV9; D: NA; size: few; CDR3: CASGTGRNSPLHF; DNA: TGTGCCAGCGGTACAGGGCGTAATTCACCCCTCCACTTT
J: TRBJ2-7; V: TRBV4-2; D: TRBD2; size: NA; CDR3: CASSRWTGTSPYEQYF; DNA: TGTGCCAGCAGCCGATGGACCGGGACTAGTCCCTACGAGCAGTACTTC
J: TRBJ2-6; V: TRBV6-5; D: TRBD2; size: many; CDR3: CASSYSTSGSSGANVLTF; DNA: TGTGCCAGCAGTTACTCGACTAGCGGGAGCTCTGGGGCCAACGTCCTGACTTTC
J: TRBJ2-3; V: TRBV23-1; D: NA; size: NA; CDR3: CASSQPGTSQDTQYF; DNA: TGCGCCAGCAGTCAACCGGGAACCTCCCAAGATACGCAGTATTTT
J: TRBJ2-5; V: TRBV6-5; D: NA; size: medium-sized; CDR3: CASSHGLGNQETQYF; DNA: TGTGCCAGCAGCCACGGGTTAGGAAACCAAGAGACCCAGTACTTC
J: TRBJ1-2; V: TRBV6-6; D: TRBD1; size: few; CDR3: CASSYLGQGARGDTF; DNA: TGTGCCAGCAGTTACCTGGGACAGGGGGCCAGGGGCGACACCTTC
J: TRBJ2-1; V: TRBV12-3/TRBV12-4; D: TRBD2; size: few; CDR3: CASRSPGLAGVRSSYNEQFF; DNA: TGTGCCAGCAGATCCCCGGGACTAGCGGGAGTCCGAAGCTCCTACAATGAGCAGTTCTTC
J: TRBJ2-1; V: TRBV6-2/TRBV6-3; D: TRBD1; size: NA; CDR3: CASSYNRGQGNYNEQFF; DNA: TGTGCCAGCAGTTATAACCGGGGACAGGGTAATTACAATGAGCAGTTCTTC
J: TRBJ1-2; V: TRBV6-6; D: NA; size: NA; CDR3: CASSPPLYGYTF; DNA: TGTGCCAGCAGCCCCCCACTTTATGGCTACACCTTC
J: TRBJ2-3; V: TRBV19; D: NA; size: NA; CDR3: CASSFRVEAVDTQYF; DNA: TGTGCCAGTAGTTTTAGGGTGGAGGCAGTAGATACGCAGTATTTT
J: TRBJ1-2; V: TRBV12-3/TRBV12-4; D: NA; size: NA; CDR3: CASSFGGTYGYTF; DNA: TGTGCCAGCAGTTTTGGGGGTACCTATGGCTACACCTTC
J: TRBJ2-1; V: TRBV12-3/TRBV12-4; D: NA; size: many; CDR3: CASSPGEATAFYNEQFF; DNA: TGTGCCAGCAGCCCGGGGGAGGCTACAGCATTCTACAATGAGCAGTTCTTC
J: TRBJ2-7; V: TRBV6-5; D: NA; size: many; CDR3: CASSPQDSDDYEQYF; DNA: TGTGCCAGCAGTCCCCAGGACAGTGATGACTACGAGCAGTACTTC
J: TRBJ2-3; V: TRBV18; D: TRBD1; size: few; CDR3: CASSRYSRDREGDTQYF; DNA: TGTGCCAGCTCACGATATTCGAGGGACAGGGAAGGAGATACGCAGTATTTT
J: TRBJ2-7; V: TRBV28; D: NA; size: few; CDR3: CASSRRSEQYF; DNA: TGTGCCAGCAGTCGCCGAAGCGAGCAGTACTTC
J: TRBJ2-3; V: TRBV6-4; D: NA; size: few; CDR3: CASSDSEQITDTQYF; DNA: TGTGCCAGCAGTGACTCTGAACAAATCACAGATACGCAGTATTTT
J: TRBJ2-1; V: TRBV29-1; D: NA; size: medium-sized; CDR3: CSVEARPNNEQFF; DNA: TGCAGCGTTGAGGCGAGGCCCAACAATGAGCAGTTCTTC
J: TRBJ2-2; V: TRBV28; D: NA; size: many; CDR3: CASSRGSGELFF; DNA: TGTGCCAGCAGCCGGGGAAGCGGGGAGCTGTTTTTT
J: TRBJ2-3; V: TRBV20-1; D: TRBD2; size: many; CDR3: CSAPDWTSGGWDTQYF; DNA: TGCAGTGCTCCTGACTGGACTAGCGGGGGGTGGGATACGCAGTATTTT